These 10 T cell receptor beta chains were all obtained from the same sample, sequenced in a study of T-cell reconstitution after alpha-beta-depleted transplantation in children. Unique molecular identifiers were used to barcode this TCRbeta library. TCRdb analysed the PCR reads with MiXCR anew, one entry per CDR3 protein. The sample holds approximately 490,000 distinct CDR3 sequences; about 10% are singletons and the top ten take around 2%. Sequencing was performed on PBMCs, taken before TCRalphabeta/CD19-depleted stem cell transplant. The source of these receptors is a child under 10 years old with inherited bone marrow failure, due to receive a stem cell transplant.

In regard to this clonotype: A much larger clone lies a single base off, so this may be a read error. The chain has TRBV7-2 and TRBJ1-5, with no clear D. Germline V CDR1 and CDR2: SGHTA, FQGNSA. V was shortened by 5 bases and J by 6 bases, with 20 bases between the two germline ends. The CDR3 totals 16 residues. CDR3 coding DNA: TGTGCCAGCAGCCCCAGGACCGCTACGCGCAGTCAGCCCCAGCATTTT. Residues: CASSPRTATRSQPQHF.

This clonotype was counted at least ten times. The chain recombines TRBV7-2 with TRBJ1-6; D is perhaps TRBD1 (5 bases). This CDR3 has 15 amino acids. Looked up from germline, CDR1 is SGHTA and CDR2 is FQGNSA. V was clipped by 6 bases and J by 7 bases, with 16 bases between them. CDR3 sequence (DNA): TGTGCCAGCAGTTCCCAAGGAGGGGTGAATTCACCCCTCCACTTT. It encodes CASSSQGGVNSPLHF.

Many counts were recorded for this clonotype. For the CDR3, the DNA is TGTGCCAGCAGCCTGCTTGACAGGAACACCGGGGAGCTGTTTTTT. This encodes CASSLLDRNTGELFF. The chain uses TRBV5-6 and TRBJ2-2; D is possibly TRBD1 (5 bases). Deletions cut 4 bases from V and 1 base from J, with 11 bases between. This CDR3 has 15 residues. Germline V gene lookup returns CDR1 SGHDT and CDR2 YYEEEE.

This clonotype was counted many times. The rearrangement links TRBV29-1 to TRBJ2-2, with D perhaps TRBD2 (6 bases). V was clipped by 6 bases and J by 4 bases, with 12 bases between them. CDR1 and CDR2 (germline): SQVTM, ANQGSEA. The CDR3 sequence is 13 residues long. The CDR3 bases are TGCAGCGTCCACGGGGGTGGCACCGGGGAGCTGTTTTTT. Translated: CSVHGGGTGELFF.

This clonotype came up a few times. The chain's CDR3 is CASSPKGRMRGTDTQYF. The CDR3 DNA reads as TGTGCCAGCAGCCCAAAAGGGCGGATGAGGGGGACAGATACGCAGTATTTT. V and J are TRBV7-9 and TRBJ2-3; D might be TRBD1 (6 bases). The CDR3 runs to 17 residues. From germline, CDR1 is SEHNR and CDR2 FQNEAQ (reference sequence). Trimming left V 5 bases short and J 3 bases short, with 21 bases between.

This clonotype turned up a few times. CDR3 DNA: TGCAGCGTCCCAGGACTAGCGGGAACCAATGAGCAGTTCTTC. Protein product: CSVPGLAGTNEQFF. J is TRBJ2-1 and V is TRBV29-1, with 12 nucleotides matching TRBD2. The germline gives CDR1 SQVTM, CDR2 ANQGSEA. This CDR3 has 14 amino acids. With V trimmed by 6 bases and J by 6 bases, 6 bases remained unmatched.

This clonotype has a count of ten or more. The chain employs TRBV5-1 and TRBJ2-5; no clear D. The ends were cut back, 0 bases at V and 2 bases at J, with 11 bases in the middle. Germline CDR1 reads SGHRS; CDR2 reads YFSETQ. The CDR3 is 15 amino acids. The CDR3 loop reads CASSLAALAQETQYF. DNA of the CDR3: TGCGCCAGCAGCTTGGCGGCATTAGCTCAAGAGACCCAGTACTTC.

At least ten counts were recorded for this clonotype. The V call is TRBV5-1, the J call TRBJ2-7, with 8 nucleotides matching TRBD1. From germline, CDR1 is SGHRS and CDR2 YFSETQ. V was clipped by 2 bases and J by 0 bases; unmatched bases: 7. CDR3 length: 16 amino acids. The CDR3 here is CASSFPRTGSSYEQYF. The CDR3 DNA sequence: TGCGCCAGCAGCTTTCCACGGACAGGGTCCTCCTACGAGCAGTACTTC.

This clonotype was recorded at least ten times. This chain connects TRBV12-3 or TRBV12-4 to TRBJ2-7, with TRBD2 as a possible D gene (6 bases). V was cut by 6 bases and J by 2 bases, with 14 bases left in between. This CDR3 has 14 residues. This CDR3 is CASSPLGRPYEQYF. The CDR3 DNA sequence: TGTGCCAGCAGCCCTCTAGGGAGGCCCTACGAGCAGTACTTC.

J is TRBJ2-7 and V is TRBV10-3, with TRBD2 matching 8 bases. With 0 bases clipped from V and 5 bases from J, the junction kept 6 bases outside the gene matches. Germline values: CDR1 ENHRY, CDR2 SYGVKD. The CDR3 is 15 amino acids. The CDR3 is CAISESGTRSHEQYF. The CDR3 DNA sequence: TGTGCCATCAGTGAGTCGGGGACTAGGAGTCACGAGCAGTACTTC.